Listed below are T cell receptor beta chains from one sample, sequenced in a study of blood T cell repertoires in COVID-19. The repertoire was sequenced with immunoSEQ multiplex PCR; TCRdb's copy has only in-frame clones and lacks some. The repertoire holds hundreds of thousands of clones, around 88% seen once, with 4.1% in the top ten. The sequencing sample was made of PBMCs or T cells enriched from blood (not recorded which). The receptors here all came from a woman younger than 45 who had recovered from COVID-19. Each CDR3 is given with its conserved first and last residue. Each record gives: J gene, clone size, CDR3 length, V gene, D gene, CDR3 protein, CDR3 DNA. D genes are given only for firm matches. Clone size appears in some rows only: once, few, many, or a class for an expanded clone.

TRBJ2-7,.,15,TRBV3-1/TRBV3-2,.,CASSGSGAGRAEQYF,TGTGCCAGCAGCGGCTCGGGTGCGGGGCGTGCCGAGCAGTACTTC
TRBJ2-7,once,14,TRBV11-2,TRBD1,CASSSGTATYEQYF,TGTGCCAGCAGCTCCGGGACAGCGACTTACGAGCAGTACTTC
TRBJ1-2,.,14,TRBV7-2,.,CASSPGGPPWGYTF,TGTGCCAGCAGCCCGGGTGGCCCTCCTTGGGGCTACACCTTC
TRBJ1-1,.,13,TRBV7-2,.,CASSLGDSFPAFF,TGTGCCAGCAGCTTAGGGGACTCATTCCCAGCTTTCTTT
TRBJ1-1,.,13,TRBV10-3,TRBD1,CAITGTVDTEAFF,TGTGCCATCACCGGGACAGTGGACACTGAAGCTTTCTTT
TRBJ1-3,.,17,TRBV9,TRBD1,CASSVGINRGSGNTIYF,TGTGCCAGCAGCGTAGGGATTAACAGGGGCTCTGGAAACACCATATATTTT
TRBJ1-3,.,14,TRBV3-1/TRBV3-2,TRBD1,CASSQGQGGNTIYF,TGTGCCAGCAGCCAAGGACAGGGAGGAAACACCATATATTTT
TRBJ2-1,.,15,TRBV5-4,.,CASSLEGVFHNEQFF,TGTGCCAGCAGCTTGGAGGGAGTATTCCACAATGAGCAGTTCTTC
TRBJ2-1,.,15,TRBV28,.,CATQSQYLIYNEQFF,TGTGCCACCCAATCCCAGTACCTCATCTACAATGAGCAGTTCTTC
TRBJ1-1,.,18,TRBV28,TRBD1,CASSLMSVGGGSDTEAFF,TGTGCCAGCAGTTTAATGAGCGTAGGGGGCGGAAGCGACACTGAAGCTTTCTTT